This passage covers 18 T cell receptor beta chains from one sample sequenced in a study of blood T cell repertoires in COVID-19. The data were produced by immunoSEQ multiplex PCR, yet TCRdb's version contains in-frame clones alone and is incomplete. The sample holds about 190,000 clones, roughly 82% seen once. Input material: peripheral blood. These receptors were obtained from a woman in her thirties with acute or convalescent COVID-19.

The chain links TRBV6-5 to TRBJ2-5, with no clear D. The germline V gene encodes CDR1 MNHEY and CDR2 SVGAGI. The CDR3 extends over 14 amino acids. V lost 6 bases to trimming and J lost 2 bases, with 13 bases between them. The CDR3 sequence: CASSGIGVQETQYF. CDR3 bases: TGTGCCAGCAGCGGAATAGGAGTTCAAGAGACCCAGTACTTC.

The chain combines TRBV28 with TRBJ1-6, with D possibly being TRBD1 (5 bases). The CDR3 sequence is 13 residues long. The V end lost 6 bases, the J end lost 5 bases, and 8 bases lay between the germline ends. Germline V gene sequence: CDR1 MDHEN, CDR2 SYDVKM. This chain's CDR3 is CASREGNNSPLHF. The CDR3 DNA reads TGTGCCAGCAGGGAGGGGAATAATTCACCCCTCCACTTT. Full variable domain (remainder filled in from reference TRBV28 and TRBJ1-6): DVKVTQSSRYLVKRTGEKVFLECVQDMDHENMFWYRQDPGLGLRLIYFSYDVKMKEKGDIPEGYSVSREKKERFSLILESASTNQTSMYLCASREGNNSPLHFGNGTRLTVT.

V is TRBV3-1 (or the pseudogene TRBV3-2) and J is TRBJ1-1; tentative D call: TRBD1 (6 bases). Trimming stripped 4 bases from V and 0 bases from J, with 9 bases between. Looked up from germline, CDR1 is LGHDT and CDR2 is YNNKEL (reference sequence). The CDR3 sequence is 14 residues long. The CDR3: CASSLGTLNTEAFF. The CDR3 coding sequence is TGTGCCAGCAGCCTCGGGACATTGAACACTGAAGCTTTCTTT.

The rearrangement joins TRBV30 to TRBJ1-2, with a possible D match to TRBD1 (5 bases). Looked up from germline, CDR1 is GTSNPN and CDR2 is SVGIG (reference sequence). Deletions cut 5 bases from V and 0 bases from J, with 7 bases between. The CDR3 extends over 12 amino acids. For the CDR3, the DNA is TGTGCCTGGGGGGCAGCTAACTATGGCTACACCTTC. Translation: CAWGAANYGYTF. Full variable domain (outside the CDR3, taken from reference TRBV30 and TRBJ1-2): SQTIHQWPATLVQPVGSPLSLECTVEGTSNPNLYWYRQAAGRGLQLLFYSVGIGQISSEVPQNLSASRPQDRQFILSSKKLLLSDSGFYLCAWGAANYGYTFGSGTRLTVV.

The rearrangement joins TRBV28 to TRBJ1-1; D perhaps matches TRBD1 (5 bases). Trimming took 6 bases from V and 4 from J, leaving 15 bases between them. The CDR3 length is 14 residues. Germline-derived CDR1 and CDR2 are MDHEN and SYDVKM. The CDR3 DNA reads as TGTGCCAGCAGGGAGGGAGGGGTGCGCACTGAAGCTTTCTTT. Translating it yields CASREGGVRTEAFF. Drawing the rest from reference TRBV28 and TRBJ1-1, the complete variable domain is DVKVTQSSRYLVKRTGEKVFLECVQDMDHENMFWYRQDPGLGLRLIYFSYDVKMKEKGDIPEGYSVSREKKERFSLILESASTNQTSMYLCASREGGVRTEAFFGQGTRLTVV.

The V call is TRBV30, the J call TRBJ1-2, with 7 bases fitting TRBD1. Losses at the gene ends were 0 bases for V and 7 bases for J; bases not matched to a gene: 8. Germline V gene sequence: CDR1 GTSNPN, CDR2 SVGIG (reference sequence). This CDR3 has 14 residues. The CDR3: CAWSVLGGPGGYTF. The CDR3 coding sequence is TGTGCCTGGAGTGTACTAGGGGGCCCAGGTGGCTACACCTTC.

CDR3 bases: TGTGCCAGCAGTCCCTACAGGGGTAACCAAGAGACCCAGTACTTC. Its protein is CASSPYRGNQETQYF. The rearrangement links TRBV28 to TRBJ2-5; 7 positions agree with TRBD1. With V trimmed by 5 bases and J by 0 bases, 6 bases remained unmatched. The CDR3 is 15 residues long. From germline, CDR1 is MDHEN and CDR2 SYDVKM.

The CDR3 bases are TGCAGTGCCAGACAGGGAAACGAGCAGTACTTC. Protein product: CSARQGNEQYF. The chain joins TRBV20-1 to TRBJ2-7; 7 bases agree with TRBD1. Trimming at V came to 6 bases and at J to 5 bases, leaving 4 bases not matched to a gene. The CDR3 is 11 amino acids. Germline assignment: CDR1 DFQATT and CDR2 SNEGSKA (reference sequence).

The V call is TRBV28, the J call TRBJ2-7, with 10 bases fitting TRBD2. The V gene end was trimmed by 9 bases and the J gene end by 5 bases; junction bases not matched to a gene: 7. Germline CDR1 and CDR2: MDHEN and SYDVKM. There are 13 residues in the CDR3. CDR3 amino acids: CASREAGGDEQYF. The CDR3, as DNA: TGTGCCAGTAGAGAAGCGGGGGGGGACGAGCAGTACTTC.

Here the CDR3 DNA reads TGTGCCAGCAGTTACAACAGGAAGAACACTGAAGCTTTCTTT. Protein: CASSYNRKNTEAFF. The rearrangement links TRBV6-2 or TRBV6-3 to TRBJ1-1, with TRBD1 as a possible D gene (5 bases). The CDR3 length is 14 residues. Germline CDR1 MNHEY, CDR2 SVGEGT. Trimming removed 2 bases from V and 1 base from J, with 8 bases in between.

Note on this clone: The junction departs from the called germline gene at one end, perhaps through a read error. The J gene is TRBJ1-5, the V gene TRBV30; 11 bases are shared with TRBD1. The V gene's germline CDR1 is GTSNPN and CDR2 SVGIG (reference sequence). This CDR3 region has 15 residues. Here the CDR3 reads CAWSARTGGNQPQHF. CDR3 DNA: TGTGCCTGGAGTGCGCGGACAGGGGGCAACCAGCCCCAGCATTTT.

The rearrangement joins TRBV3-1 (or the pseudogene TRBV3-2) to TRBJ2-3, with D maybe TRBD2 (5 bases). This CDR3 contains 15 residues. The V end lost 0 bases, the J end lost 11 bases, and 18 bases lay between the germline ends. Per the germline V gene, CDR1 is LGHDT and CDR2 is YNNKEL (reference sequence). This CDR3 reads CASSQEVRYSTRQYF. CDR3 nucleotide sequence: TGTGCCAGCAGCCAAGAAGTGAGGTATAGTACTAGGCAGTATTTT.

The V gene is TRBV27, the J gene TRBJ2-2; the match to TRBD2 covers 9 bases. The CDR3 loop spans 18 amino acids. Per germline, CDR1 MNHEY and CDR2 SMNVEV (reference sequence). V dropped 8 bases and J dropped 4; count of bases not matched to a gene: 17. The CDR3 spells CASSGVYWASGTTGELFF. The CDR3 DNA is TGTGCCAGCTCCGGGGTCTACTGGGCTAGCGGGACCACCGGGGAGCTGTTTTTT.

The CDR3 DNA reads TGCGCCAGCAGCCGTCAAGATACAGGGGGCTTCCACGAGCAGTACTTC. This translates into CASSRQDTGGFHEQYF. V gene TRBV4-1 combines with J gene TRBJ2-7; 9 bases agree with TRBD1. Trimming took 4 bases from V and 5 from J; bases not matched to a gene: 12. The CDR3 sequence is 16 residues long. Germline lookup yields CDR1 MGHRA and CDR2 YSYEKL.

This chain joins TRBV7-9 and TRBJ1-1; 7 bases are a match to TRBD1. V gave up 6 bases and J gave up 1 base; unmatched junction bases: 2. The CDR3 consists of 13 residues. Germline V gives CDR1 SEHNR, CDR2 FQNEAQ (reference sequence). The CDR3 here is CASRTGENTEAFF. The CDR3 nucleotides are TGTGCCAGCAGAACAGGGGAGAACACTGAAGCTTTCTTT.

CDR3: CASSESGGRQSEQFF. In nucleotides, the CDR3 is TGCGCCAGCAGCGAAAGCGGGGGGCGTCAGAGTGAGCAGTTCTTC. The chain has TRBV5-1 and TRBJ2-1; 9 bases map to TRBD2. The germline V gene encodes CDR1 SGHRS and CDR2 YFSETQ. The V segment lost 4 bases and the J segment 9 bases; nucleotides outside the gene matches: 11. The CDR3 has 15 amino acids.

The chain joins TRBV4-3 to TRBJ2-7; no definite D call. The CDR3 spans 14 residues. CDR1 is LGHNA and CDR2 is YSLEER in the germline V gene. Trimming removed 0 bases from V and 2 bases from J, with 8 bases in between. CDR3 sequence (DNA): TGCGCCAGCAGCCAAGATTCTCAGACCTACGAGCAGTACTTC. It specifies CASSQDSQTYEQYF.

This clone came up a few times. The chain links TRBV28 to TRBJ1-4; D might be TRBD1 (5 bases). CDR1 and CDR2 (germline): MDHEN, SYDVKM. This CDR3 has 15 amino acids. V gave up 5 bases and J gave up 1 base, with 11 bases separating them. Written as DNA, the CDR3 is TGTGCCAGCAGTCTGAACACAGGAACTAATGAAAAACTGTTTTTT. Translation gives CASSLNTGTNEKLFF.